The 14 T cell receptor beta chains listed next were all sequenced from one sample in a study of blood T cell repertoires in COVID-19. TCRdb's table, derived via immunoSEQ multiplex PCR, lists solely in-frame clones and lacks some. The sample includes some 130,000 clones, approximately 80% of them seen just once. Material for sequencing was peripheral blood. These receptors were obtained from a man in his 70s with acute or convalescent COVID-19.

This clone showed up just once. The chain uses TRBV6-5 and TRBJ1-6, with 8 bases lining up with TRBD1. The CDR3 is 16 residues long. Trimming took 2 bases from V and 10 from J; bases not matched to a gene: 10. Germline V gene lookup returns CDR1 MNHEY and CDR2 SVGAGI. This chain's CDR3 is CASSYPSAGGESPLHF. CDR3 nucleotides: TGTGCCAGCAGTTACCCCTCGGCAGGGGGCGAGTCACCCCTCCACTTT.

This chain connects TRBV19 to TRBJ2-2; maybe TRBD1 (5 bases). V was shortened by 3 bases and J by 4 bases, with 9 bases between the two germline ends. This CDR3 contains 14 residues. Germline V gives CDR1 LNHDA, CDR2 SQIVND (reference sequence). In nucleotides, the CDR3 is TGTGCCAGTAGTATCTACACAGGCACCGGGGAGCTGTTTTTT. Translating gives CASSIYTGTGELFF.

The chain has TRBV2 and TRBJ2-5; a possible D gene is TRBD1 (6 bases). The CDR3 spans 20 residues. Trimming took off 4 bases at V and 2 bases at J, with 29 bases between the two ends. Germline V gene sequence: CDR1 SNHLY, CDR2 FYNNEI. DNA for the CDR3: TGTGCCAGCAGTGCCGGGACACACGGTCCCGTAAAAAACCCTCAAGAGACCCAGTACTTC. Protein: CASSAGTHGPVKNPQETQYF.

This chain connects TRBV7-9 to TRBJ2-2; D is ambiguous. The CDR3 spans 13 residues. The ends were cut back, 5 bases at V and 6 bases at J, with 10 bases in the middle. CDR1 and CDR2 (germline): SEHNR, FQNEAQ (reference sequence). The CDR3 DNA is TGTGCCAGCAGCCAACGAACGGCCGGGGAGCTGTTTTTT. Its protein is CASSQRTAGELFF.

This clone has only a few counts. V is TRBV5-1 and J is TRBJ2-1; TRBD2 matches 9 bases. Losses at the gene ends were 4 bases for V and 0 bases for J; bases not matched to a gene: 8. This CDR3 region has 17 residues. CDR1 and CDR2 from the germline V gene are SGHRS and YFSETQ. DNA of the CDR3: TGCGCCAGCAGCCAACCAGCGGGGGGACTCTCCTACAATGAGCAGTTCTTC. It yields the protein CASSQPAGGLSYNEQFF. The variable domain in full, with the rest retrieved from reference TRBV5-1 and TRBJ2-1, is KAGVTQTPRYLIKTRGQQVTLSCSPISGHRSVSWYQQTPGQGLQFLFEYFSETQRNKGNFPGRFSGRQFSNSRSEMNVSTLELGDSALYLCASSQPAGGLSYNEQFFGPGTRLTVL.

The CDR3 DNA follows: TGTGCCAGCAGTTCCATCCAGACAGATACGCAGTATTTT. Protein product: CASSSIQTDTQYF. The rearrangement uses TRBV6-5 and TRBJ2-3; D is undetermined. CDR3 size: 13 residues. The germline V gene encodes CDR1 MNHEY and CDR2 SVGAGI. Trimming removed 4 bases from V and 3 bases from J, with 8 bases in between.

This clone was seen a handful of times. The chain uses TRBV13 and TRBJ2-7, with TRBD2 matching 10 bases. This CDR3 comprises 21 residues. With 4 bases clipped from V and 5 bases from J, the junction kept 26 bases outside the gene matches. Germline V gives CDR1 PRHDT, CDR2 FYEKMQ (reference sequence). DNA for the CDR3: TGTGCCAGCAGCTCGCGCGCGCCCCCCCCCGAGCGGGGGGGCCATAGCGACGAGCAGTACTTC. Its translation: CASSSRAPPPERGGHSDEQYF.

This clone was picked up one time. V gene TRBV11-3 combines with J gene TRBJ2-2, with TRBD1 matching over 8 bases. V trimming: 6 bases; J trimming: 4 bases; junction bases outside the gene matches: 4. The CDR3 extends over 14 amino acids. The germline V gene has CDR1 SGHNT and CDR2 YENEEA. CDR3 DNA: TGTGCCAGCAGTCAGGGGGCCGGCACCGGGGAGCTGTTTTTT. It translates to CASSQGAGTGELFF.

The rearrangement uses TRBV3-1 (or the pseudogene TRBV3-2) and TRBJ1-3; D unclear. This CDR3 region has 12 residues. Between the trimmed V and J ends, which lost 1 base and 7 bases, there was a span of 5 bases. Looked up from germline, CDR1 is LGHDT and CDR2 is YNNKEL (reference sequence). CDR3 sequence reads: CASSQGSNTIYF. The CDR3 DNA is TGTGCCAGCAGCCAAGGGAGCAACACCATATATTTT.

The chain carries TRBV12-3 or TRBV12-4 and TRBJ1-2; 7 bases agree with TRBD1. The V gene end was trimmed by 5 bases and the J gene end by 4 bases; junction bases not matched to a gene: 4. The CDR3 has 13 residues. CDR3 in DNA: TGTGCCAGCAGTGCCCCAGGGGGCTATGGCTACACCTTC. Its translation: CASSAPGGYGYTF.

This clone has only a few counts. The junction and the germline gene differ at one end; a read error may be behind it. The chain uses TRBV30 and TRBJ2-7, with TRBD1 matching 7 bases. The germline V gene encodes CDR1 GTSNPN and CDR2 SVGIG (reference sequence). The CDR3 length is 12 residues. The CDR3 region has the DNA TGTGCCTGGAGCGGGACAGATTACGTTCAGGACTTC. Translating it yields CAWSGTDYVQDF.

This clone was seen at least ten times. The V gene is TRBV28, the J gene TRBJ2-2; the match to TRBD1 covers 7 bases. J gave up 1 base and V 6 bases, and 5 bases lay outside the gene matches. The CDR3 is 15 residues long. The germline gives CDR1 MDHEN, CDR2 SYDVKM. CDR3 residues: CASSPNRGNTGELFF. CDR3 nucleotides: TGTGCCAGCAGCCCCAACAGGGGGAACACCGGGGAGCTGTTTTTT. The variable domain in full, with the rest retrieved from reference TRBV28 and TRBJ2-2, is DVKVTQSSRYLVKRTGEKVFLECVQDMDHENMFWYRQDPGLGLRLIYFSYDVKMKEKGDIPEGYSVSREKKERFSLILESASTNQTSMYLCASSPNRGNTGELFFGEGSRLTVL.

This chain joins TRBV5-1 and TRBJ2-1; TRBD1 is a possible D gene (6 bases). The CDR3 is made up of 13 amino acids. V lost 4 bases to trimming and J lost 9 bases, with 14 bases between them. Germline-derived CDR1 and CDR2 are SGHRS and YFSETQ. This CDR3 is CASSPDSQIEQFF. The CDR3 DNA reads TGCGCCAGCAGCCCGGACAGCCAGATTGAGCAGTTCTTC.

The chain employs TRBV6-1 and TRBJ2-7; D possibly corresponds to TRBD1 (5 bases). This CDR3 has 15 amino acids. Germline V CDR1 and CDR2: MNHNS, SASEGT. V shed 0 bases and J shed 1 base, with 10 bases lying between them. CDR3 nucleotide sequence: TGTGCCAGCAGTGAAGCGTCGACAGTTTCCTACGAGCAGTACTTC. This encodes CASSEASTVSYEQYF.